This T cell receptor (beta chain) emerged from a study of cytomegalovirus exposure and HLA in healthy donors. Overall study: Sequencing of about 179 million T cells in an earlier analysis found 95 million to 120 million unique TCR beta sequences. Study results and caveats: Presence/absence analyses treated sequencing depth as roughly uniform across donors. The study labeled 150 to 200 TCR beta chains cytomegalovirus-associated.

It was with 60 Vbeta and 13 Jbeta primers that the PCR ran. Using immunoSEQ multiplex PCR, the repertoire was profiled, and TCRdb retains in-frame clones only, with some absent. In the table there are 150,000 to 200,000 clones, around 85% of which are singletons. Worth noting for this clone: As yet, its antigen is unknown.

The V end was cut by 4 bases, the J end by 0 bases, with 11 bases between. The length of the CDR3 is 14 residues. In germline, CDR1 is SGDLS, CDR2 YYNGEE. This chain uses TRBV9 with TRBJ2-7; D possibly corresponds to TRBD2 (5 bases). This receptor was obtained from a man aged 45-65 years in good health and CMV-seropositive. The sequenced sample was PBMCs. The CDR3 spells CASSLAGSSYEQYF. The CDR3 nucleotides read TGTGCCAGCAGCCTAGCTGGGAGCTCCTACGAGCAGTACTTC.